A single sample is the source of the 7 T cell receptor beta chains below, sequenced in a study of blood T cells in healthy people across ages (dated by TCRdb to between 2015 and 2016). The library was built by means of 5' RACE. Sequencing relied on an Illumina HiSeq 2500. A second PCR of roughly 6 to 11 cycles was run with a J-beta primer mix and a sample-barcoded 5' primer. TCRdb took the public reads, trimmed them with fastp at Q25, ran MiXCR for clone calling and kept in-frame beta chains. Under each unique CDR3 protein, matching rows form one entry showing the most common genes and DNA. Counted in this sample were roughly 800,000 distinct CDR3 sequences; roughly 64% of them appeared once. Jointly, the top ten make up about 20% of the sample. The material sequenced was blood. The receptor set was obtained from a man aged 30 to 45 in good health.

This rearrangement joins TRBV4-2 to TRBJ2-7, with D possibly TRBD1 on 5 matching bases. The length of the CDR3 is 16 residues. Germline V gene data show CDR1 as LGHNA and CDR2 as YNFKEQ. Between the trimmed V and J ends, which lost 0 bases and 3 bases, there was a span of 15 bases. The CDR3, as DNA: TGTGCCAGCAGCCAAGATATCAGGGTTGGGCTCTACGAGCAGTACTTC. Translation: CASSQDIRVGLYEQYF.

The V call is TRBV20-1, the J call TRBJ2-5, with D perhaps TRBD2 (6 bases). Per the germline V gene, CDR1 is DFQATT and CDR2 is SNEGSKA (reference sequence). CDR3 size: 18 residues. The V end lost 0 bases, the J end lost 3 bases, and 23 bases lay between the germline ends. CDR3 bases: TGCAGTGCTAGAGAAGGAATGGGCCGGAGGAGGGGAAAAGAGACCCAGTACTTC. Its protein is CSAREGMGRRRGKETQYF.

The chain uses TRBV20-1 and TRBJ2-1, with a weak D call TRBD1 (5 bases). Per germline, CDR1 DFQATT and CDR2 SNEGSKA (reference sequence). There are 15 residues in the CDR3. V dropped 0 bases and J dropped 4 bases, with 13 bases sitting between them. The CDR3 loop reads CSAREQGTTYNEQFF. CDR3 bases: TGCAGTGCTAGAGAGCAGGGCACGACTTACAATGAGCAGTTCTTC.

This chain joins TRBV7-2 and TRBJ2-7; possibly TRBD1 for D (6 bases). CDR1 and CDR2 from the germline V gene are SGHTA and FQGNSA. Trimming took off 5 bases at V and 0 bases at J, with 14 bases between the two ends. The CDR3 is 15 residues long. This chain's CDR3 is CASSRDRIGSYEQYF. CDR3 in DNA: TGTGCCAGCAGCCGCGACAGGATAGGCTCCTACGAGCAGTACTTC.

V and J are TRBV2 and TRBJ2-3; TRBD1 matches 9 bases. The V gene end was trimmed by 8 bases and the J gene end by 4 bases; junction bases not matched to a gene: 7. This CDR3 is 14 amino acids long. Germline-derived CDR1 and CDR2 are SNHLY and FYNNEI. The CDR3 region is CASGGTGSPDTQYF. CDR3 in DNA: TGTGCCAGCGGAGGGACAGGGTCTCCAGATACGCAGTATTTT.

Comment on this clonotype: It is likely a read error, because the conserved phenylalanine at the end of the CDR3 is missing. V usage is TRBV6-2 or TRBV6-3 and J usage is TRBJ2-5; 9 nucleotides agree with TRBD1. CDR1 is MNHEY, CDR2 SVGEGT, per germline. The ends lost 8 bases at V and 11 bases at J; junction bases unmatched: 15. The CDR3 length is 14 residues. The CDR3 region has the DNA TGTGCCAGCTCACGGGACAGGGTGAGAGGAGAGCAGTACTTA. Amino acid sequence: CASSRDRVRGEQYL.

J is TRBJ2-1 and V is TRBV12-3 or TRBV12-4, with 8 bases identical to TRBD2. The CDR3 length is 14 residues. With V trimmed by 8 bases and J by 7 bases, 10 bases remained unmatched. CDR3 in DNA: TGTGCCAGCGATTCGGGACTAGATAGGAATGAGCAGTTCTTC. Protein product: CASDSGLDRNEQFF.